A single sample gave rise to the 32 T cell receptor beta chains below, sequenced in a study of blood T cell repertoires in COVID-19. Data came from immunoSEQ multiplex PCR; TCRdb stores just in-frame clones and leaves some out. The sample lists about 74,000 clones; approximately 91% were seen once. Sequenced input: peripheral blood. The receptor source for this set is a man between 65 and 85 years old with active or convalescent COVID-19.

The CDR3 DNA follows: TGTGTAAGTCGTTTAGGGTGGGGGGGGAATCAGCCCCAGCATTTT. The encoded protein is CVSRLGWGGNQPQHF. The chain links TRBV19 to TRBJ1-5, with D maybe TRBD1 (5 bases). Germline V gene sequence: CDR1 LNHDA, CDR2 SQIVND (reference sequence). The CDR3 totals 15 residues.

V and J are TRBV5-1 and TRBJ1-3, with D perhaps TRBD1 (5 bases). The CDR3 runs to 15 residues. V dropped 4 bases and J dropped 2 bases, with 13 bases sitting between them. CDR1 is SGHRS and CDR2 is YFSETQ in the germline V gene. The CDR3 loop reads CASSLAQGAGNTIYF. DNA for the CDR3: TGCGCCAGCAGCCTCGCGCAGGGTGCTGGAAACACCATATATTTT. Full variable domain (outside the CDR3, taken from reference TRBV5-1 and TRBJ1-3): KAGVTQTPRYLIKTRGQQVTLSCSPISGHRSVSWYQQTPGQGLQFLFEYFSETQRNKGNFPGRFSGRQFSNSRSEMNVSTLELGDSALYLCASSLAQGAGNTIYFGEGSWLTVV.

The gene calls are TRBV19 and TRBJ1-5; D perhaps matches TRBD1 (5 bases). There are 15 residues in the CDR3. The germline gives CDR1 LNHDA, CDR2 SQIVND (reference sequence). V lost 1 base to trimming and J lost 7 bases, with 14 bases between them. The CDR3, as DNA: TGTGCCAGTAGTATAGGGGCTGGGGCGGAACAGCCCCAGCATTTT. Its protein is CASSIGAGAEQPQHF. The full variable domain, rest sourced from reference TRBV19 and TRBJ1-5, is DGGITQSPKYLFRKEGQNVTLSCEQNLNHDAMYWYRQDPGQGLRLIYYSQIVNDFQKGDIAEGYSVSREKKESFPLTVTSAQKNPTAFYLCASSIGAGAEQPQHFGDGTRLSIL.

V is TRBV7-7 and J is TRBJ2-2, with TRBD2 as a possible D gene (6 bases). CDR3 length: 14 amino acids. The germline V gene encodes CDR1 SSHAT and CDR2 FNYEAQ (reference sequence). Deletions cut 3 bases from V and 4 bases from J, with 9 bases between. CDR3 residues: CASSFRLGTGELFF. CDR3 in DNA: TGTGCCAGCAGCTTTCGACTAGGCACCGGGGAGCTGTTTTTT.

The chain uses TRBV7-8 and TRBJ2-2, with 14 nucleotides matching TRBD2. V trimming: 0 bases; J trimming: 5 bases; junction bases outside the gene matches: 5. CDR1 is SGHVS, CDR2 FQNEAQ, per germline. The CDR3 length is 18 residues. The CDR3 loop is CASSLAGLAGAGTGELFF. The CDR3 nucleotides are TGTGCCAGCAGCTTAGCGGGACTAGCGGGGGCGGGGACCGGGGAGCTGTTTTTT.

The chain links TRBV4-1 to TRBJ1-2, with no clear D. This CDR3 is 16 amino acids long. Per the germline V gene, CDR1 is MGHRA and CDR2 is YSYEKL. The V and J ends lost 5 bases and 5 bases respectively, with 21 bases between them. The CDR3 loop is CASSFFFELLNYGYTF. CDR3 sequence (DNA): TGCGCCAGCAGCTTTTTCTTTGAACTACTCAATTATGGCTACACCTTC.

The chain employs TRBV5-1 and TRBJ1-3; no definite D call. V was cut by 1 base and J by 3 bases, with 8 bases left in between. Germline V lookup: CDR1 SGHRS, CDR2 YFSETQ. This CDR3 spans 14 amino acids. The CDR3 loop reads CASSLSEHGNTIYF. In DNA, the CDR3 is TGCGCCAGCAGCTTGTCAGAACATGGAAACACCATATATTTT.

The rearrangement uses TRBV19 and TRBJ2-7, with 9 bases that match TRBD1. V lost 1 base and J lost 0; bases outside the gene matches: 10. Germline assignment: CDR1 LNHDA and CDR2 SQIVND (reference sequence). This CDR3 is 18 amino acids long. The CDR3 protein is CASSIVGTGTGFSYEQYF. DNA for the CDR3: TGTGCCAGTAGTATAGTGGGAACCGGGACAGGGTTCTCCTACGAGCAGTACTTC.

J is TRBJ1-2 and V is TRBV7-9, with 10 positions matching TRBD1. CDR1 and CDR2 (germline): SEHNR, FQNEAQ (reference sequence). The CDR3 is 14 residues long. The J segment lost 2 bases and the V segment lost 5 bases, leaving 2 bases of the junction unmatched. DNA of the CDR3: TGTGCCAGCAGCGAGGGACAGGGGAACTATGGCTACACCTTC. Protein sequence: CASSEGQGNYGYTF.

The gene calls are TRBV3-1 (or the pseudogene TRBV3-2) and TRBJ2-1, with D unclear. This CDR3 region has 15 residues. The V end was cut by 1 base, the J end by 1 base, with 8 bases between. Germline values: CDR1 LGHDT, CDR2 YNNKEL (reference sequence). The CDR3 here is CASSQVRLSYNEQFF. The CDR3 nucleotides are TGTGCCAGCAGCCAAGTTAGACTGTCCTACAATGAGCAGTTCTTC.

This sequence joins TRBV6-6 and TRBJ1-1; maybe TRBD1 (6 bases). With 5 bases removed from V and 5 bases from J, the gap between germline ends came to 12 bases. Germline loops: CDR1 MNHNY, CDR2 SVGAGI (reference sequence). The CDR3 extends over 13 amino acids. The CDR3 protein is CASSQGSPTEAFF. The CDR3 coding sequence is TGTGCCAGCAGTCAGGGGTCCCCGACTGAAGCTTTCTTT.

The CDR3 region is CASGRDFNEKLFF. The CDR3, as DNA: TGTGCCAGCGGACGGGACTTTAATGAAAAACTGTTTTTT. This sequence joins TRBV6-5 and TRBJ1-4; D might be TRBD1 (5 bases). Trimming removed 8 bases from V and 4 bases from J, with 11 bases in between. This CDR3 has 13 residues. CDR1 and CDR2 from the germline V gene are MNHEY and SVGAGI.

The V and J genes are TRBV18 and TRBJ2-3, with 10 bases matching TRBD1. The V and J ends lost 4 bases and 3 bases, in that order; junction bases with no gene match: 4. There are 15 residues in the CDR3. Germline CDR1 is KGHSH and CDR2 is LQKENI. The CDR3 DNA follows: TGTGCCAGCTCACTTGGGACAGGGGCGACAGATACGCAGTATTTT. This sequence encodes CASSLGTGATDTQYF.

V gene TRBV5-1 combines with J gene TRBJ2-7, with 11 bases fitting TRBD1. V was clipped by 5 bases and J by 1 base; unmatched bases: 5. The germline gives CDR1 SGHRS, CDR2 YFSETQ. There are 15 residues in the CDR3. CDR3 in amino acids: CASSTGTGGSYEQYF. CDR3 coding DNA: TGCGCCAGCAGTACCGGGACAGGGGGGTCCTACGAGCAGTACTTC.

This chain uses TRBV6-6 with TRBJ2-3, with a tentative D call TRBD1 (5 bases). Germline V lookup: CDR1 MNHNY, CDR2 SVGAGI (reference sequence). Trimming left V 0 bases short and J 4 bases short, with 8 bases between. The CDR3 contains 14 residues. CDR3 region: CASSYSTVADTQYF. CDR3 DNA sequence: TGTGCCAGCAGTTACTCGACAGTAGCAGATACGCAGTATTTT.

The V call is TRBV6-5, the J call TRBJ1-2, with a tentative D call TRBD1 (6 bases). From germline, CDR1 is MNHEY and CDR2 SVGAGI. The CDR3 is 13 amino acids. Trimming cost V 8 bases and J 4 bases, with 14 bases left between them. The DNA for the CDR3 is TGTGCCAGCGGTCCAGGGGTCCTCTATGGCTACACCTTC. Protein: CASGPGVLYGYTF.

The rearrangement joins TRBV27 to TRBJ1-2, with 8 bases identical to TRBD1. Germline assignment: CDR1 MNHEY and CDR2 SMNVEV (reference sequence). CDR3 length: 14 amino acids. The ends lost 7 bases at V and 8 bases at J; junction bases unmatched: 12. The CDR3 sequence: CASTPWAGGAGYTF. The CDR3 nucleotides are TGTGCCAGCACCCCGTGGGCAGGGGGCGCAGGCTACACCTTC.

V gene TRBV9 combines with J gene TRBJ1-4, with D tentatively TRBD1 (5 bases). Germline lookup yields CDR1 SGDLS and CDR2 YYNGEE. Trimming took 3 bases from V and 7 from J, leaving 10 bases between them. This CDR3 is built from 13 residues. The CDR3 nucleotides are TGTGCCAGCAGCGGTGGCGGGGCTGAAAAACTGTTTTTT. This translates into CASSGGGAEKLFF.

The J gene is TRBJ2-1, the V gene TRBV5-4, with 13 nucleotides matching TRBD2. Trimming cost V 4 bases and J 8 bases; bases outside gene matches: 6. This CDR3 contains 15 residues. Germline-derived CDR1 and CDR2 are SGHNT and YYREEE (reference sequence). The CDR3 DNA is TGTGCCAGCAGCAGACTAGCGGGGGGCCGCGATGAGCAGTTCTTC. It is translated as CASSRLAGGRDEQFF.

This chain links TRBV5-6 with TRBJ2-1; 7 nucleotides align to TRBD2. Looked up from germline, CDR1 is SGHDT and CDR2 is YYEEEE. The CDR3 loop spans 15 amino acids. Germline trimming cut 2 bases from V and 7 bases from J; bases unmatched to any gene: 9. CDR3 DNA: TGTGCCAGCAGCTTCTTGGAGGGAGGGCTTAATGAGCAGTTCTTC. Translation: CASSFLEGGLNEQFF. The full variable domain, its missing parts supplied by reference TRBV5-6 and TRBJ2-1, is DAGVTQSPTHLIKTRGQQVTLRCSPKSGHDTVSWYQQALGQGPQFIFQYYEEEERQRGNFPDRFSGHQFPNYSSELNVNALLLGDSALYLCASSFLEGGLNEQFFGPGTRLTVL.

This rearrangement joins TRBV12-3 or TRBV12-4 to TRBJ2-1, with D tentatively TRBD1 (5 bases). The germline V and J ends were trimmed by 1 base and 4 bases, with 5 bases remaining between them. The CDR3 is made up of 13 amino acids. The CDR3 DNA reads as TGTGCCAGCAGTTTAGGACAGTACAATGAGCAGTTCTTC. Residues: CASSLGQYNEQFF.

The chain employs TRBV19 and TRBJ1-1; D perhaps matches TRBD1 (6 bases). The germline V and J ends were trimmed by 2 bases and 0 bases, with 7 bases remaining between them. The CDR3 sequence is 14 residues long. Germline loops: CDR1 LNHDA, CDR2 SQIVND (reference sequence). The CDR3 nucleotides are TGTGCCAGTAGTATAAGGGACATGAACACTGAAGCTTTCTTT. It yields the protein CASSIRDMNTEAFF. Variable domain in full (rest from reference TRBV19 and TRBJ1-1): DGGITQSPKYLFRKEGQNVTLSCEQNLNHDAMYWYRQDPGQGLRLIYYSQIVNDFQKGDIAEGYSVSREKKESFPLTVTSAQKNPTAFYLCASSIRDMNTEAFFGQGTRLTVV.

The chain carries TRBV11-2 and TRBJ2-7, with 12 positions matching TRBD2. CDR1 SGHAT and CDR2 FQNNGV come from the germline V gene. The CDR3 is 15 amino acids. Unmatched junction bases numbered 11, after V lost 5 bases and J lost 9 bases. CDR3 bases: TGTGCCAGCAGCACAACTAGCGGGAGGTTCGTCCGGCAGTACTTC. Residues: CASSTTSGRFVRQYF.

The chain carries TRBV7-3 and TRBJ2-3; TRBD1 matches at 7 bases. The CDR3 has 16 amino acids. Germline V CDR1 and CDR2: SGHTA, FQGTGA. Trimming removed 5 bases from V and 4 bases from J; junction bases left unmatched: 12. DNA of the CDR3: TGTGCCAGCAGCCCGGACAGGCGAAGTAGATCAGATACGCAGTATTTT. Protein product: CASSPDRRSRSDTQYF.

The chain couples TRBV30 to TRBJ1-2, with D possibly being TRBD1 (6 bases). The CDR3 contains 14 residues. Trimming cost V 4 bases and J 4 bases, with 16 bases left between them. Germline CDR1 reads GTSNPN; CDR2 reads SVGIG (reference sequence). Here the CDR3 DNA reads TGTGCCTGGACTTCCAGGGGCCTCTTCTATGGCTACACCTTC. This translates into CAWTSRGLFYGYTF.

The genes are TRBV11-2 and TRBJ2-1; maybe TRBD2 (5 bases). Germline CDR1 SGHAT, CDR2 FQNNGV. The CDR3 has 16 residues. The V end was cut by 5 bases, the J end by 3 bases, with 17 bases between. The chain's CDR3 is CASSPLGAPVYNEQFF. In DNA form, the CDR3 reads TGTGCCAGCAGCCCCTTGGGAGCGCCCGTCTACAATGAGCAGTTCTTC. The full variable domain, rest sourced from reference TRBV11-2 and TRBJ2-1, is EAGVAQSPRYKIIEKRQSVAFWCNPISGHATLYWYQQILGQGPKLLIQFQNNGVVDDSQLPKDRFSAERLKGVDSTLKIQPAKLEDSAVYLCASSPLGAPVYNEQFFGPGTRLTVL.

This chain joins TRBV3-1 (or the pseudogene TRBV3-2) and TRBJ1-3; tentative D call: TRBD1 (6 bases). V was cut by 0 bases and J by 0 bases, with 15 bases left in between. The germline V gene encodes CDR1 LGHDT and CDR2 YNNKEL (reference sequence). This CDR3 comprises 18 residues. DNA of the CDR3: TGTGCCAGCAGCCAAGATCGACAGGCGGCCTTCTCTGGAAACACCATATATTTT. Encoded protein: CASSQDRQAAFSGNTIYF.

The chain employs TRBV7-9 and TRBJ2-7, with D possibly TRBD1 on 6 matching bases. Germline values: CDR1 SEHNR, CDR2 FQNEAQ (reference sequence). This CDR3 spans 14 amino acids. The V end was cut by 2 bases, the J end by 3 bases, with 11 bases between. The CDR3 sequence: CASSLSATGYEQYF. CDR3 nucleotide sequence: TGTGCCAGCAGCTTATCCGCGACAGGCTACGAGCAGTACTTC. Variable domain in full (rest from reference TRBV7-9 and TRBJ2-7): DTGVSQNPRHKITKRGQNVTFRCDPISEHNRLYWYRQTLGQGPEFLTYFQNEAQLEKSRLLSDRFSAERPKGSFSTLEIQRTEQGDSAMYLCASSLSATGYEQYFGPGTRLTVT.

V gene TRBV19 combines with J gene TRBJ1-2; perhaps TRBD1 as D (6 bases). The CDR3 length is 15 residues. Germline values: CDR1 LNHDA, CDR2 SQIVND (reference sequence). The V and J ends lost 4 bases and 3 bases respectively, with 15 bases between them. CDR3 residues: CASSTRAGADYGYTF. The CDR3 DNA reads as TGTGCCAGTAGTACCCGTGCGGGGGCCGACTATGGCTACACCTTC.

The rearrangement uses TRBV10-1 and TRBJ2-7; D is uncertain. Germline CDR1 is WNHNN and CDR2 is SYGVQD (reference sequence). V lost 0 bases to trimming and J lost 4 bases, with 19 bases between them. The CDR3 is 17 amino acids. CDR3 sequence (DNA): TGCGCCAGCAGTGAGTCGGGCAGGCGCAAAAATCGATACGAGCAGTACTTC. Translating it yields CASSESGRRKNRYEQYF.

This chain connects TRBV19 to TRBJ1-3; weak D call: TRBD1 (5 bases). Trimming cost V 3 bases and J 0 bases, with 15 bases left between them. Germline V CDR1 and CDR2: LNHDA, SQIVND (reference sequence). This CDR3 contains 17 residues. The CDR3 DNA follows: TGTGCCAGTAGTATTCTCCGGGGGTTACACTCTGGAAACACCATATATTTT. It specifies CASSILRGLHSGNTIYF.

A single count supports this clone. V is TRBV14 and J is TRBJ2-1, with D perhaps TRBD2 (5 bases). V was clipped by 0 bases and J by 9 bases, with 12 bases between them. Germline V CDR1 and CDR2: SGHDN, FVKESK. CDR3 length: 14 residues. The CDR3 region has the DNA TGTGCCAGCAGCCAAGATTTGAGGGAAATTGAGCAGTTCTTC. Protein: CASSQDLREIEQFF.